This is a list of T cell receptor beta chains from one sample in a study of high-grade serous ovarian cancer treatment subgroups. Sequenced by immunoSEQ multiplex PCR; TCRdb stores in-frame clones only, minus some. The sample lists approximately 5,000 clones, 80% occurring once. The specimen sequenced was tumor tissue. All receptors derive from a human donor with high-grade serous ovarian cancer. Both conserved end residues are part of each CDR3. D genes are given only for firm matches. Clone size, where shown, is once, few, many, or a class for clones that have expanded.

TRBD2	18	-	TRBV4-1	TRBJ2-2	TGCGCCAGCAGCCAAGAAGGAGCGGGGGGAGTAGTTACCGGGGAGCTGTTTTTT	CASSQEGAGGVVTGELFF
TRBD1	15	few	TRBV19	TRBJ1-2	TGTGCCAGTAGTTCGGATAACAGGGGGCTTCTTGGCTACACCTTC	CASSSDNRGLLGYTF
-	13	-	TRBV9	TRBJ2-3	TGTGCCAGCAGCGTAGGCGGCACAGATACGCAGTATTTT	CASSVGGTDTQYF
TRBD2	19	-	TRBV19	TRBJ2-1	TGTGCCAGTAGTGTTACCGGGACTAGCGGGGTCAGCTCCTACAATGAGCAGTTCTTC	CASSVTGTSGVSSYNEQFF
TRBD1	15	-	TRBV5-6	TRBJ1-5	TGTGCCAGCAGCTTGACGGCAGGGGGGAATCAGCCCCAGCATTTT	CASSLTAGGNQPQHF
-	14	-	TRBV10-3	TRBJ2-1	TGTGCCATCAGTGACTTTCGGCAGGACAATGAGCAGTTCTTC	CAISDFRQDNEQFF
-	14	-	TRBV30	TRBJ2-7	TGTGCCTGGAGGCGGTCCCCTCTATCCTACGAGCAGTACTTC	CAWRRSPLSYEQYF
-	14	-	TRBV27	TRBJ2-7	TGTGCCAGCAGTTCAGAACCGGGCTCCTACGAGCAGTACTTC	CASSSEPGSYEQYF
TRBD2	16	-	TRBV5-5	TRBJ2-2	TGTGCCAGCAGCCCCCGGACTAGCGGGAACACCGGGGAGCTGTTTTTT	CASSPRTSGNTGELFF
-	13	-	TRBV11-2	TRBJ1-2	TGTGCCAGCAGCTCGGGGGGGAACTATGGCTACACCTTC	CASSSGGNYGYTF
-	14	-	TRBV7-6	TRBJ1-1	TGTGCCAGCAGCTTAGCGCGGGGGAACACTGAAGCTTTCTTT	CASSLARGNTEAFF